Below, 32 T cell receptor beta chains from the same sample are listed, as sequenced in a study of shared clonotypes between healthy human individuals (dated by TCRdb to about 2020). Library creation used the immunoSEQ multiplex PCR assay. Sourced from immuneACCESS, this table was stored by TCRdb with only in-frame sequences that have V and J called. A share of the clones is absent; for the studies checked, an unresolved V gene accounts for under half, and the remainder has no known explanation. Within this sample are 450,000 to 500,000 clones, with 79% of them counted one time only. About 12% of the sample is held by the ten biggest clonotypes. The sequenced material came from PBMCs. The source is a woman aged 40 to 49 in good health. Some clones in this sample may be carry-over from other donors' samples.

The chain carries TRBV28 and TRBJ1-6, with TRBD1 matching 7 bases. The CDR3 is made up of 15 amino acids. The germline V gene has CDR1 MDHEN and CDR2 SYDVKM. Trimming cost V 5 bases and J 5 bases; bases outside gene matches: 6. Written as DNA, the CDR3 is TGTGCCAGCAGTAGAGTAGACAGGGATAATTCACCCCTCCACTTT. It encodes CASSRVDRDNSPLHF.

V is TRBV11-2 and J is TRBJ2-1; D is possibly TRBD1 or TRBD2 (5 bases each). The CDR3 is made up of 14 amino acids. The V end was cut by 2 bases, the J end by 3 bases, with 8 bases between. Germline CDR1 is SGHAT and CDR2 is FQNNGV. The CDR3 here is CASSLMGVYNEQFF. CDR3 coding DNA: TGTGCCAGCAGCTTAATGGGGGTCTACAATGAGCAGTTCTTC.

The chain joins TRBV28 to TRBJ2-1; D is undetermined. Germline lookup yields CDR1 MDHEN and CDR2 SYDVKM. The CDR3 length is 12 residues. Trimming left V 2 bases short and J 5 bases short, with 4 bases between. The CDR3 loop is CASSLLHNEQFF. As DNA, the CDR3 is TGTGCCAGCAGTTTACTACACAATGAGCAGTTCTTC.

As concerns this clone: This probably arose from a read error, given a far larger clone one base away. The rearrangement uses TRBV2 and TRBJ1-1; D perhaps matches TRBD1 (5 bases). Trimming removed 5 bases at V and 8 bases at J, with 12 bases between. CDR1 and CDR2 from the germline V gene are SNHLY and FYNNEI. The CDR3 consists of 12 residues. CDR3 nucleotide sequence: TGTGCCAGCAGTTTGCGGGGCACCGAAGCTTTCTTT. It encodes CASSLRGTEAFF.

The rearrangement uses TRBV5-1 and TRBJ1-4; TRBD1 aligns across 7 bases. Germline CDR1 reads SGHRS; CDR2 reads YFSETQ. V lost 4 bases to trimming and J lost 8 bases; unmatched junction nucleotides: 5. This CDR3 has 13 amino acids. CDR3 sequence reads: CASSSQGGEKLFF. The CDR3 nucleotides read TGCGCCAGCAGCAGCCAGGGGGGCGAAAAACTGTTTTTT.

V and J are TRBV7-2 and TRBJ2-7; 12 bases agree with TRBD2. J gave up 7 bases and V 5 bases, and 6 bases lay outside the gene matches. The CDR3 extends over 14 amino acids. Germline loops: CDR1 SGHTA, CDR2 FQGNSA. CDR3 region: CASSPTSGRFEQYF. The CDR3 DNA is TGTGCCAGCAGCCCGACTAGCGGGAGATTTGAGCAGTACTTC.

V usage is TRBV10-1 and J usage is TRBJ2-1, with D maybe TRBD2 (5 bases). Germline CDR1 WNHNN, CDR2 SYGVQD (reference sequence). The V gene lost 6 bases and the J gene lost 7 bases, with 13 bases spanning the gap. The CDR3 sequence is 13 residues long. This CDR3 is CASSPPGVNEQFF. Written as DNA, the CDR3 is TGCGCCAGCAGCCCGCCCGGGGTGAATGAGCAGTTCTTC.

CDR3 sequence (DNA): TGTGCCAGCTCATCTCAATCACCGGGACAGGCGGGCGAGCAGTACTTC. It codes for CASSSQSPGQAGEQYF. The chain recombines TRBV18 with TRBJ2-7; 8 bases agree with TRBD1. With V trimmed by 5 bases and J by 6 bases, 15 bases remained unmatched. This CDR3 region has 16 residues. Germline V gene lookup returns CDR1 KGHSH and CDR2 LQKENI.

The chain joins TRBV30 to TRBJ2-5; 9 bases are a match to TRBD2. The J call may be faulty, since TRBJ2-7 better matches the DNA end. There are 14 residues in the CDR3. Germline CDR1 GTSNPN, CDR2 SVGIG (reference sequence). The DNA for the CDR3 is TGTGCCTGGAGTGTGGGGACTAGCTCGTACGAGCAGTACTTC. This sequence encodes CAWSVGTSSYEQYF.

The chain uses TRBV14 and TRBJ1-2; 7 bases are shared with TRBD1. With 4 bases clipped from V and 5 bases from J, the junction kept 7 bases outside the gene matches. The CDR3 totals 14 residues. Per the germline V gene, CDR1 is SGHDN and CDR2 is FVKESK. Here the CDR3 reads CASSRLTGPYGYTF. The CDR3 bases are TGTGCCAGCAGCCGGTTGACAGGGCCTTATGGCTACACCTTC.

The genes are TRBV19 and TRBJ2-5, with D unresolved. Germline CDR1 LNHDA, CDR2 SQIVND (reference sequence). V lost 1 base and J lost 6, with 3 bases in between. CDR3 length: 11 residues. The CDR3 reads CASSIGQTQYF. In nucleotides, the CDR3 is TGTGCCAGTAGTATAGGGCAGACCCAGTACTTC.

A note on this clone: The same CDR3 also results from other DNA sequences found in this sample. This CDR3 is CASSLDTGTDTQYF. CDR3 DNA: TGTGCCAGCAGCTTGGATACGGGCACAGATACGCAGTATTTT. The gene calls are TRBV5-4 and TRBJ2-3, with unresolved D. The V and J ends lost 0 bases and 1 base respectively, with 6 bases between them. CDR3 length: 14 amino acids. Per germline, CDR1 SGHNT and CDR2 YYREEE (reference sequence).

This clone has only one observation. The chain couples TRBV6-5 to TRBJ2-5; 7 bases map to TRBD1. V lost 0 bases to trimming and J lost 5 bases; unmatched junction nucleotides: 3. Germline assignment: CDR1 MNHEY and CDR2 SVGAGI. The CDR3 covers 14 residues. The CDR3: CASSYSIQGETQYF. The DNA of the CDR3 is TGTGCCAGCAGTTACTCGATACAGGGGGAGACCCAGTACTTC.

This chain joins TRBV6-4 and TRBJ2-2; no clear D. The CDR3 is 16 amino acids. V was pared by 0 bases and J by 3 bases, with 11 bases between. Germline assignment: CDR1 MRHNA and CDR2 SNTAGT. The CDR3 sequence: CASSDSLKRDTGELFF. The CDR3, as DNA: TGTGCCAGCAGTGACTCGTTGAAGCGAGACACCGGGGAGCTGTTTTTT.

This chain connects TRBV18 to TRBJ1-5; D gene unclear. Trimming pared 2 bases from V and 3 bases from J, leaving 11 bases between. CDR3 length: 15 amino acids. Germline V lookup: CDR1 KGHSH, CDR2 LQKENI. The CDR3: CASSPTTATNQPQHF. The CDR3 coding sequence is TGTGCCAGCTCACCAACCACGGCTACCAATCAGCCCCAGCATTTT. The full variable domain, its missing parts supplied by reference TRBV18 and TRBJ1-5, is NAGVMQNPRHLVRRRGQEARLRCSPMKGHSHVYWYRQLPEEGLKFMVYLQKENIIDESGMPKERFSAEFPKEGPSILRIQQVVRGDSAAYFCASSPTTATNQPQHFGDGTRLSIL.

This rearrangement joins TRBV5-8 to TRBJ2-1; 7 nucleotides align to TRBD1. Per germline, CDR1 SGHTS and CDR2 YDEGEE. This CDR3 spans 16 amino acids. V shed 0 bases, J shed 3 bases, and the junction held 6 bases outside the gene matches. The CDR3 is CASSLETGQYYNEQFF. CDR3 in DNA: TGTGCCAGCAGCTTGGAGACGGGACAGTACTACAATGAGCAGTTCTTC.

The chain has TRBV28 and TRBJ1-6; the match to TRBD1 covers 8 bases. Losses at the gene ends were 3 bases for V and 8 bases for J; bases not matched to a gene: 9. CDR3 length equals 16 residues. Looked up from germline, CDR1 is MDHEN and CDR2 is SYDVKM. The CDR3 reads CASSFTADREYSPLHF. The CDR3 nucleotides read TGTGCCAGCAGTTTCACAGCGGACAGGGAATATTCACCCCTCCACTTT.

On this clone: This likely reflects a read error, since a far larger clone is one base away. V and J are TRBV28 and TRBJ2-7, with a tentative D call TRBD1 (6 bases). Germline-derived CDR1 and CDR2 are MDHEN and SYDVKM. This CDR3 has 14 amino acids. CDR3 loop: CASTQGGTPYEQHF. CDR3 sequence (DNA): TGTGCCAGCACCCAAGGGGGAACTCCTTACGAGCAGCACTTC.

The chain joins TRBV30 to TRBJ1-2; TRBD1 matches at 7 bases. The junction had 7 bases not matched to a gene; V was cut back by 5 bases and J by 4 bases. There are 13 residues in the CDR3. Germline CDR1 is GTSNPN and CDR2 is SVGIG (reference sequence). The CDR3 nucleotides are TGTGCCTGGGTGCCGGGACAGAGCTATGGCTACACCTTC. This translates into CAWVPGQSYGYTF.

In nucleotides, the CDR3 is TGCGCCAGCAGCCGGGCCGGCGTAATGTCCTACAATGAGCAGTTCTTC. This codes for CASSRAGVMSYNEQFF. The genes are TRBV5-1 and TRBJ2-1; D unclear. The CDR3 runs 16 residues. Germline V gene data show CDR1 as SGHRS and CDR2 as YFSETQ. Between the trimmed V and J ends, which lost 4 bases and 1 base, there was a span of 15 bases.

This clone showed up just a few times. This chain links TRBV6-4 with TRBJ2-3; TRBD1 matches at 9 bases. Germline CDR1 reads MRHNA; CDR2 reads SNTAGT. The CDR3 has 15 residues. The ends lost 6 bases at V and 3 bases at J; junction bases unmatched: 7. The CDR3 DNA sequence: TGTGCCAGCAGGACGGGGACAGGGCCAACAGATACGCAGTATTTT. Its protein product is CASRTGTGPTDTQYF.

The J gene is TRBJ2-7, the V gene TRBV28; 8 bases are shared with TRBD1. With 1 base clipped from V and 4 bases from J, the junction kept 6 bases outside the gene matches. Per the germline V gene, CDR1 is MDHEN and CDR2 is SYDVKM. The CDR3 totals 15 residues. The CDR3 reads CASSLSATGEYEQYF. Written as DNA, the CDR3 is TGTGCCAGCAGTTTATCCGCGACAGGGGAGTACGAGCAGTACTTC. The entire variable domain, with the rest obtained from reference TRBV28 and TRBJ2-7, is as follows: DVKVTQSSRYLVKRTGEKVFLECVQDMDHENMFWYRQDPGLGLRLIYFSYDVKMKEKGDIPEGYSVSREKKERFSLILESASTNQTSMYLCASSLSATGEYEQYFGPGTRLTVT.

The J gene is TRBJ2-2, the V gene TRBV10-3; tentative D call: TRBD2 (6 bases). The CDR3 length is 14 residues. V dropped 0 bases and J dropped 6 bases, with 8 bases sitting between them. Germline CDR1 is ENHRY and CDR2 is SYGVKD. The chain's CDR3 is CAISESTGAGELFF. CDR3 DNA: TGTGCCATCAGTGAGTCGACGGGGGCCGGGGAGCTGTTTTTT.

The genes are TRBV15 and TRBJ2-7; a possible D gene is TRBD2 (5 bases). The CDR3 loop spans 14 amino acids. Germline V gene sequence: CDR1 LNHNV, CDR2 YYDKDF (reference sequence). Trimming shortened V by 5 bases and J by 6 bases, and 17 bases separated the two germline ends. The CDR3 region is CATSRASPLREQYF. Here the CDR3 DNA reads TGTGCCACCAGCCGGGCTAGCCCCCTCCGCGAGCAGTACTTC.

The chain is built from TRBV6-5 and TRBJ1-2; D is ambiguous. This CDR3 has 13 amino acids. V was clipped by 6 bases and J by 3 bases, with 11 bases between them. Germline V gene sequence: CDR1 MNHEY, CDR2 SVGAGI. The DNA for the CDR3 is TGTGCCAGCAGCTGGGAGCAGTACTATGGCTACACCTTC. Translating gives CASSWEQYYGYTF.

The CDR3 here is CASSYSWEGGNEQFF. The DNA for the CDR3 is TGTGCCAGCAGTTACTCGTGGGAGGGCGGGAATGAGCAGTTCTTC. The chain combines TRBV6-5 with TRBJ2-1, with TRBD2 matching over 7 bases. The germline gives CDR1 MNHEY, CDR2 SVGAGI. After removal of 0 bases from V and 7 bases from J, the junction contained 6 bases not matched to a gene. CDR3 length: 15 amino acids.

This clone was detected only a few times. V usage is TRBV28 and J usage is TRBJ2-7; TRBD2 matches at 7 bases. This CDR3 contains 12 residues. Germline trimming cut 7 bases from V and 2 bases from J; bases unmatched to any gene: 2. The germline V gene has CDR1 MDHEN and CDR2 SYDVKM. DNA of the CDR3: TGTGCCAGCAACGGACTAGCCTACGAGCAGTACTTC. This codes for CASNGLAYEQYF.

The chain links TRBV5-1 to TRBJ2-5; 9 bases map to TRBD2. V shed 0 bases, J shed 5 bases, and the junction held 8 bases outside the gene matches. This CDR3 spans 16 amino acids. Germline lookup yields CDR1 SGHRS and CDR2 YFSETQ. CDR3 bases: TGCGCCAGCAGCTTGGTAATAGCGGGAGTTTCGGAGACCCAGTACTTC. It yields the protein CASSLVIAGVSETQYF.

Details on this clone: Within the sample, other DNA sequences also encode this same CDR3. The chain is built from TRBV18 and TRBJ1-1; 8 bases align to TRBD1. V lost 3 bases and J lost 2; bases outside the gene matches: 5. Germline CDR1 KGHSH, CDR2 LQKENI. The CDR3 is 15 amino acids. The CDR3 nucleotides read TGTGCCAGCTCACCGGTGGGACAGGCTAACACTGAAGCTTTCTTT. It yields the protein CASSPVGQANTEAFF.

This clone was counted between two and nine times. V is TRBV5-4 and J is TRBJ1-6; tentatively, D is TRBD1 (6 bases). Per germline, CDR1 SGHNT and CDR2 YYREEE (reference sequence). The CDR3 totals 16 residues. Trimming stripped 4 bases from V and 9 bases from J, with 20 bases between. The CDR3: CASSQGGGPKASPLHF. DNA for the CDR3: TGTGCCAGCAGCCAAGGAGGGGGACCCAAGGCTTCACCCCTCCACTTT.

The V call is TRBV7-2, the J call TRBJ2-5, with 7 nucleotides matching TRBD2. CDR1 and CDR2 (germline): SGHTA, FQGNSA. This CDR3 region has 15 residues. With 4 bases clipped from V and 1 base from J, the junction kept 6 bases outside the gene matches. In nucleotides, the CDR3 is TGTGCCAGCAGCTATATAGCGGGCTCCCAAGAGACCCAGTACTTC. Its protein product is CASSYIAGSQETQYF.

The chain is built from TRBV6-6 and TRBJ1-3, with TRBD1 as a possible D gene (5 bases). CDR1 and CDR2 from the germline V gene are MNHNY and SVGAGI (reference sequence). This CDR3 is built from 13 residues. With 10 bases removed from V and 3 bases from J, the gap between germline ends came to 13 bases. CDR3 nucleotides: TGTGCCATCTGGGTCGGGGGTGGAAACACCATATATTTT. Protein sequence: CAIWVGGGNTIYF.